The 11 T cell receptor beta chains listed next were all sequenced from one sample in a study of blood T cell repertoires in COVID-19. Sequencing was performed with immunoSEQ multiplex PCR; in TCRdb, only in-frame clones are kept and a portion is missing. The sample shows roughly 300,000 clones, 89% of them seen only once. Sequencing was done on a sample of peripheral blood. All receptors derive from a man aged 18 to 29 who had recovered from COVID-19.

This clone was counted a single time. The V call is TRBV2, the J call TRBJ2-7; 8 bases are a match to TRBD2. The germline V gene encodes CDR1 SNHLY and CDR2 FYNNEI. This CDR3 region has 14 residues. Germline trimming cut 1 base from V and 4 bases from J; bases unmatched to any gene: 3. CDR3 nucleotide sequence: TGTGCCAGCAGTGAAGGTCTAGCGGGTTACGAGCAGTACTTC. The encoded protein is CASSEGLAGYEQYF.

J is TRBJ2-1 and V is TRBV6-6; TRBD1 might be the D (6 bases). The CDR3 sequence is 15 residues long. With 5 bases removed from V and 1 base from J, the gap between germline ends came to 12 bases. Germline V lookup: CDR1 MNHNY, CDR2 SVGAGI (reference sequence). The CDR3 is CASSPGHPSYNEQFF. CDR3 nucleotides: TGTGCCAGCAGTCCGGGACACCCTTCCTACAATGAGCAGTTCTTC.

The chain recombines TRBV5-4 with TRBJ1-1, with D possibly TRBD1 on 6 matching bases. V lost 1 base and J lost 1, with 8 bases in between. CDR1 and CDR2 (germline): SGHNT, YYREEE (reference sequence). The CDR3 runs 14 residues. The CDR3 loop reads CASSLYRENTEAFF. The CDR3 DNA sequence: TGTGCCAGCAGCTTGTACAGGGAGAACACTGAAGCTTTCTTT.

V usage is TRBV19 and J usage is TRBJ1-4; D is perhaps TRBD1 (5 bases). There are 13 residues in the CDR3. CDR1 is LNHDA, CDR2 SQIVND, per germline (reference sequence). V was shortened by 11 bases and J by 4 bases, with 14 bases between the two germline ends. CDR3 region: CASQRDFNEKLFF. DNA for the CDR3: TGTGCCTCCCAGAGGGACTTTAATGAAAAACTGTTTTTT.

This clone was seen only once. The chain recombines TRBV27 with TRBJ2-1, with 10 bases aligning to TRBD2. Germline CDR1 is MNHEY and CDR2 is SMNVEV (reference sequence). After removal of 9 bases from V and 7 bases from J, the junction contained 6 bases not matched to a gene. The CDR3 sequence is 13 residues long. CDR3 amino acids: CASTEREGNEQFF. In DNA, the CDR3 is TGTGCCAGTACCGAGCGGGAGGGAAATGAGCAGTTCTTC.

The rearrangement joins TRBV27 to TRBJ2-3; tentative D call: TRBD2 (5 bases). The V gene lost 1 base and the J gene lost 1 base, with 12 bases spanning the gap. Germline lookup yields CDR1 MNHEY and CDR2 SMNVEV (reference sequence). The CDR3 runs 16 residues. As DNA, the CDR3 is TGTGCCAGCAGTTTATATTTGGGTAGCGGCACAGATACGCAGTATTTT. Its protein is CASSLYLGSGTDTQYF.

This chain uses TRBV9 with TRBJ1-4; the match to TRBD1 covers 9 bases. CDR3 length: 16 residues. Germline lookup yields CDR1 SGDLS and CDR2 YYNGEE. Trimming removed 3 bases from V and 7 bases from J; junction bases left unmatched: 10. Here the CDR3 DNA reads TGTGCCAGCAGCGATGACAGGGGGGGCCTGGGTGAAAAACTGTTTTTT. It translates to CASSDDRGGLGEKLFF.

The rearrangement uses TRBV11-2 and TRBJ1-1; TRBD1 is a possible D gene (5 bases). V lost 4 bases to trimming and J lost 5 bases, with 14 bases between them. The CDR3 length is 14 residues. CDR1 and CDR2 (germline): SGHAT, FQNNGV. The CDR3: CASSSAGSVTEAFF. CDR3 DNA: TGTGCCAGCAGCTCGGCAGGGTCTGTTACTGAAGCTTTCTTT.

The CDR3 DNA follows: TGTGCCAGCAGCGTGTTGGGGGGAGCTAACTATGGCTACACCTTC. Amino acids: CASSVLGGANYGYTF. The V gene is TRBV9, the J gene TRBJ1-2; weak D call: TRBD1 (5 bases). This CDR3 is 15 amino acids long. Trimming left V 2 bases short and J 0 bases short, with 11 bases between. Germline values: CDR1 SGDLS, CDR2 YYNGEE.

V is TRBV2 and J is TRBJ2-3, with TRBD1 as a possible D gene (5 bases). There are 13 residues in the CDR3. Germline CDR1 SNHLY, CDR2 FYNNEI. The V and J ends lost 8 bases and 1 base respectively, with 10 bases between them. Here the CDR3 reads CASPRERTDTQYF. In DNA form, the CDR3 reads TGTGCCAGCCCCAGGGAACGCACAGATACGCAGTATTTT.

The DNA for the CDR3 is TGTGCCAGCAGCTTAGAAGCCCTCTATTCCTCCTACGAGCAGTACTTC. Translation: CASSLEALYSSYEQYF. The rearrangement uses TRBV7-8 and TRBJ2-7; no reliable D call. Germline V gives CDR1 SGHVS, CDR2 FQNEAQ. This CDR3 is built from 16 residues. Deletions cut 1 base from V and 0 bases from J, with 13 bases between.